This T cell receptor (beta chain) was retrieved from a study of blood T cell repertoires in COVID-19. As for the study in general: Donors in the United States, Italy and Spain gave samples during acute or convalescent COVID-19. Sources were T cells, B-cell-depleted T cells, or PBMCs; the material itself was cDNA or gDNA.

Authors' methods: Amplification from reference gene primers served as the basis for estimated nucleated cell counts. Assay: immunoSEQ multiplex PCR; the TCRdb copy retains only in-frame clones and omits some. Clone size and V and J calls were adopted from that table, with D and trimming inferred from the DNA. The table lists about 240,000 clones, approximately 80% of them singletons. Trimming stripped 2 bases from V and 4 bases from J, with 9 bases between. The CDR3 sequence is 14 residues long. CDR1 SGHRS and CDR2 YFSETQ come from the germline V gene. This rearrangement joins TRBV5-1 to TRBJ1-4; maybe TRBD1 (6 bases). The specimen was peripheral blood. This TCR was sampled from a woman at least 80 years old with acute or convalescent COVID-19. The CDR3 loop is CASSLGQSNEKLFF. The CDR3 nucleotides read TGCGCCAGCAGCTTAGGACAGAGTAATGAAAAACTGTTTTTT.